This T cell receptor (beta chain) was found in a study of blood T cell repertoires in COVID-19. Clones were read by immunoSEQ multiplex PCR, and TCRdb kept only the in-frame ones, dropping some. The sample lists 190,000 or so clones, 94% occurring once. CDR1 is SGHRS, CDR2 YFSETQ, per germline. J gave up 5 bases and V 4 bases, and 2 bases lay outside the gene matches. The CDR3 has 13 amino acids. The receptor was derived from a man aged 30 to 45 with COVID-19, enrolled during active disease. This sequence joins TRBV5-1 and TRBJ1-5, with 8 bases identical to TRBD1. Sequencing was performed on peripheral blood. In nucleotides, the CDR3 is TGCGCCAGCAGCATGACAGGGGATCAGCCCCAGCATTTT. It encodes CASSMTGDQPQHF.